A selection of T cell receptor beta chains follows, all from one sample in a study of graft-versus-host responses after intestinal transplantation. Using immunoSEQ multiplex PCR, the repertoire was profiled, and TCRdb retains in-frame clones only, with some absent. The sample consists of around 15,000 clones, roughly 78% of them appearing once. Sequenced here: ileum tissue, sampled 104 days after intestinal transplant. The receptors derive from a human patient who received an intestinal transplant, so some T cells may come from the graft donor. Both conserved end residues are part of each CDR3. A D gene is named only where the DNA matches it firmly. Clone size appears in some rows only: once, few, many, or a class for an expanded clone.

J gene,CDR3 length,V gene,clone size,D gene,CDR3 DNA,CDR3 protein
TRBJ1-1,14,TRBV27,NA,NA,TGTGCCAGCAGTTTTGGTCAGACGAACACTGAAGCTTTCTTT,CASSFGQTNTEAFF
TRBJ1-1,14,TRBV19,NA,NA,TGTGCCAGTAGTATTTGGGGGTTGGGCACTGAAGCTTTCTTT,CASSIWGLGTEAFF
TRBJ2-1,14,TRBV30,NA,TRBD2,TGTGCCTGGAGGGGGGGACTATCGCACAATGAGCAGTTCTTC,CAWRGGLSHNEQFF
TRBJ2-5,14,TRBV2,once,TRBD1,TGTGCCAGCAGCAGACAGGGGGCCTTAGAGACCCAGTACTTC,CASSRQGALETQYF
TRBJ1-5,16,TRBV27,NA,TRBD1,TGTGCCAGCAGTTTTAACAAGCCAGGGGGCTGTCAGCCCCAGCATTTT,CASSFNKPGGCQPQHF
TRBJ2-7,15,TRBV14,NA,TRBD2,TGTGCCAGCAGCCAAGAATTAGCGGGCTCCTACGAGCAGTACTTC,CASSQELAGSYEQYF
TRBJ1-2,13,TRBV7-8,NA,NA,TGTGCCAGCAGCAAGATAAAAGCCCTTGGCTACACCTTC,CASSKIKALGYTF
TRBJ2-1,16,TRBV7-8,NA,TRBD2,TGTGCCAGCAGCTTAGCAGGACTAGCGGTATACAATGAGCAGTTCTTC,CASSLAGLAVYNEQFF
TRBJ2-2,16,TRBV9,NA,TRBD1,TGTGCCAGCAGCGCCCGGACAGGAATGAACACCGGGGAGCTGTTTTTT,CASSARTGMNTGELFF
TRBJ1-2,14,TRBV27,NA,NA,TGTGCCAGCAGTTTATGGGGAGGCCCCTATGGCTACACCTTC,CASSLWGGPYGYTF
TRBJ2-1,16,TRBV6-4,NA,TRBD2,TGTGCCAGCAGTGCCTTGGGACTAGGATCCTACAATGAGCAGTTCTTC,CASSALGLGSYNEQFF
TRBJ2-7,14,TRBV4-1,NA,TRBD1,TGCGCCAGCAGCCATGGGGGACAGTCCTACGAGCAGTACTTC,CASSHGGQSYEQYF
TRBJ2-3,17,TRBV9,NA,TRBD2,TGTGCCAGCAGCCACCGACTAGCGGGAGACCTAAGGGATACGCAGTATTTT,CASSHRLAGDLRDTQYF
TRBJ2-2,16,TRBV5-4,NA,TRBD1,TGTGCCAGCAGCACCTGGACAGGGGGAAACACCGGGGAGCTGTTTTTT,CASSTWTGGNTGELFF
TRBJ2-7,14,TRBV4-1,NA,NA,TGCGCCAGCAGCCAAGCCCGCGGGACCTACGAGCAGTACTTC,CASSQARGTYEQYF
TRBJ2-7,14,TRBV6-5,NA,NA,TGTGCCAGCAGTTACTCCCCTGACGGCTACGAGCAGTACTTC,CASSYSPDGYEQYF